This T cell receptor (beta chain) was sequenced for a study of metastatic and nonmetastatic thyroid tumors (dated by TCRdb to the early 2020s). Background on the whole study: Repertoires from peripheral blood and from tumor or nodule tissue samples of malignant and benign thyroid patients were compared.

The library relied on PCR. Sequencing instrument: Illumina HiSeq 4000. The TCR beta-chain CDR3 region of each patient was profiled by high-throughput sequencing. From the authors' description of their analysis: The researchers built a classifier to tell apart papillary thyroid cancer patients with distant metastasis, based on CDR3 differences among clinicopathological groups. Repertoire diversity was assessed with the Shannon index, and tumor-blood repertoire similarity with the Morisita-Horn index. TCRdb handled the public reads itself, with Q25 trimming in fastp and clone calling in MiXCR, and kept productive beta chains. The V and J calls here are based on TCRdb, not the publication. Within this sample are roughly 7,400 clones, with under 30% of them counted one time only. 20% to 30% of the sample rests with the top ten. Many counts were recorded for this clone. Its target antigen remains unknown. No base-level quality is on record; no much larger clone is a single base apart.

Study-wide conclusions, independent of this receptor: In both blood and tumor samples, malignant tumors were reported to have significantly higher TCR beta diversity than benign nodules.

As encoded in the germline V gene (reference sequence), CDR1 is GTSNPN while CDR2 is SVGIG. Including the terminal cysteine and phenylalanine, the CDR3 comprises 13 residues. The entry retains the CDR3 DNA only, 39 bases that are in frame from base 1. At the junction V is shortened by 3 bases and J by 6 bases, with 14 bases in between. Before undergoing thyroid surgery, none of the patients had been given any kind of treatment. Using T-cell receptor beta sequencing, the researchers looked back retrospectively at clinical samples from patients, gathered between about 2012 and 2018. This receptor was obtained from a male donor with papillary thyroid cancer or a benign thyroid nodule (not recorded which). Some clones in this sample may be carry-over from other donors' samples. The rearranged chain carries TRBV30 and TRBJ1-1, with the D gene too uncertain to name. Input material: adjacent normal tissue. CDR3 protein: CAWRDDPNSEAFF. The nucleotides are TGTGCCTGGAGAGACGACCCTAACTCTGAAGCTTTCTTT.